A single sample gave rise to the 20 T cell receptor beta chains below, sequenced in a study of CD8 T cells in Susac syndrome. With random hexamers, roughly 0.45 to 1 ug RNA was reverse transcribed. In TCRdb, the immunoSEQ multiplex PCR reads were re-called with MiXCR into one record per CDR3 protein. Found here are about 290,000 distinct CDR3 sequences, over 75% of them singletons; the top ten hold about 0.22%. The specimen was CD8+ T cells from PBMCs. These receptors came from a human donor with multiple sclerosis.

The chain couples TRBV24-1 to TRBJ2-7, with a possible D match to TRBD1 (6 bases). Trimming removed 4 bases at V and 1 base at J, with 10 bases between. This CDR3 contains 14 residues. The germline gives CDR1 KGHDR, CDR2 SFDVKD. The DNA of the CDR3 is TGTGCCACCAGTGACCAGGGACAATCCTACGAGCAGTACTTC. Translation gives CATSDQGQSYEQYF.

This clonotype was seen only a few times. The rearrangement uses TRBV20-1 and TRBJ2-7, with TRBD1 matching over 8 bases. The germline gives CDR1 DFQATT, CDR2 SNEGSKA (reference sequence). The CDR3 is 13 amino acids. After removal of 6 bases from V and 0 bases from J, the junction contained 4 bases not matched to a gene. Written as DNA, the CDR3 is TGCAGTGCCTTGACAGGGGACTCCTACGAGCAGTACTTC. Protein product: CSALTGDSYEQYF.

The sample holds a few counts of this clonotype. The chain has TRBV6-1 and TRBJ2-7; the D call may be TRBD1 or TRBD2 (5 bases each). The CDR3 runs 14 residues. Looked up from germline, CDR1 is MNHNS and CDR2 is SASEGT. The ends were cut back, 8 bases at V and 2 bases at J, with 16 bases in the middle. CDR3 sequence (DNA): TGTGCCAGCCTGCTTAGGGGAGTTGCCTACGAGCAGTACTTC. It is translated as CASLLRGVAYEQYF.

DNA of the CDR3: TGTGCCAGCAGCCCTAGACTAGCGGAACATTACGAGCAGTACTTC. Protein sequence: CASSPRLAEHYEQYF. V and J are TRBV28 and TRBJ2-7, with 9 bases lining up with TRBD2. Looked up from germline, CDR1 is MDHEN and CDR2 is SYDVKM. The CDR3 loop spans 15 amino acids. V lost 6 bases, J lost 4 bases, and 10 bases stayed unmatched.

The chain uses TRBV11-3 and TRBJ2-1; D gene unclear. The V end lost 3 bases, the J end lost 5 bases, and 8 bases lay between the germline ends. Per germline, CDR1 SGHNT and CDR2 YENEEA. There are 13 residues in the CDR3. CDR3: CASSFRLDNEQFF. CDR3 DNA sequence: TGTGCCAGCAGCTTTCGATTAGACAATGAGCAGTTCTTC.

This sequence joins TRBV11-2 and TRBJ2-2, with D possibly being TRBD1 (6 bases). Germline assignment: CDR1 SGHAT and CDR2 FQNNGV. CDR3 length: 16 residues. Between the trimmed V and J ends, which lost 4 bases and 6 bases, there was a span of 18 bases. The CDR3 DNA reads TGTGCCAGCAGCTCTAACCCAGGGGTATATCCCGGGGAGCTGTTTTTT. This gives the protein CASSSNPGVYPGELFF.

To note about this clonotype: Germline and junction disagree at one end, which may indicate a read error. The J gene is TRBJ2-1, the V gene TRBV10-3, with 8 bases identical to TRBD2. The germline V gene has CDR1 ENHRY and CDR2 SYGVKD. This CDR3 is built from 13 residues. CDR3 sequence reads: CTLPPGGSNEQFF. The CDR3 DNA follows: TGCACCCTCCCACCGGGGGGGAGCAATGAGCAGTTCTTC.

CDR3: CASSPVGGYEKLFF. The CDR3 DNA reads TGCGCCAGCAGCCCCGTGGGAGGGTATGAAAAACTGTTTTTT. The V call is TRBV5-1, the J call TRBJ1-4; the D is unclear. Germline CDR1 SGHRS, CDR2 YFSETQ. This CDR3 spans 14 amino acids. Trimming pared 4 bases from V and 6 bases from J, leaving 13 bases between.

This chain connects TRBV28 to TRBJ2-1; D could derive from TRBD1 or TRBD2 (5 bases each). Germline V lookup: CDR1 MDHEN, CDR2 SYDVKM. The germline V and J ends were trimmed by 7 bases and 8 bases, with 9 bases remaining between them. CDR3 size: 11 residues. In DNA, the CDR3 is TGTGCCAGCAATCGAGGGGATGAGCAGTTCTTC. Translation gives CASNRGDEQFF.

CDR3 coding DNA: TGCAGCGTTGTGTGGCTAGCGGGCGCCTACGAGCAGTACTTC. Translated, it gives CSVVWLAGAYEQYF. The genes are TRBV29-1 and TRBJ2-7; TRBD2 aligns across 8 bases. The J segment lost 2 bases and the V segment lost 4 bases, leaving 7 bases of the junction unmatched. CDR1 is SQVTM, CDR2 ANQGSEA, per germline. This CDR3 spans 14 amino acids.

This clonotype showed up just once. DNA for the CDR3: TGTGCCAGCAGCCTCTTGGGGCAGCGGGGCGTTCAAGAGACCCAGTACTTC. Amino acid sequence: CASSLLGQRGVQETQYF. The chain combines TRBV3-1 with TRBJ2-5; TRBD2 matches at 7 bases. Trimming took 4 bases from V and 2 from J; bases not matched to a gene: 13. The length of the CDR3 is 17 residues. Germline V gene data show CDR1 as LGHDT and CDR2 as YNNKEL (reference sequence).

The chain couples TRBV4-3 to TRBJ1-2; D remains unclear. This CDR3 has 14 amino acids. The V gene lost 0 bases and the J gene lost 2 bases, with 7 bases spanning the gap. CDR1 and CDR2 from the germline V gene are LGHNA and YSLEER. The CDR3 here is CASSQDSENYGYTF. The CDR3 nucleotides are TGCGCCAGCAGCCAAGATTCCGAGAACTATGGCTACACCTTC.

V and J are TRBV12-3 or TRBV12-4 and TRBJ2-7; D not certain. Trimming pared 6 bases from V and 8 bases from J, leaving 17 bases between. The CDR3 runs to 13 residues. The chain's CDR3 is CASRPTPGFKQYF. The CDR3 region has the DNA TGTGCCAGCAGGCCCACCCCCGGATTTAAGCAGTACTTC.

The gene calls are TRBV28 and TRBJ2-7; 7 positions agree with TRBD2. From germline, CDR1 is MDHEN and CDR2 SYDVKM. CDR3 length equals 13 residues. The V gene end was trimmed by 11 bases and the J gene end by 1 base; junction bases not matched to a gene: 8. CDR3 coding DNA: TGTGCCGGGAGGGCAGCGGGGTCCTACGAGCAGTACTTC. Amino acid sequence: CAGRAAGSYEQYF.

The J gene is TRBJ2-7, the V gene TRBV4-1; 11 nucleotides align to TRBD2. The CDR3 contains 17 residues. Trimming at V came to 4 bases and at J to 5 bases, leaving 13 bases not matched to a gene. Germline V gene lookup returns CDR1 MGHRA and CDR2 YSYEKL. In DNA, the CDR3 is TGCGCCAGCAGCCGACAAGGGTTAGCGGGAGGGCCTAACGAGCAGTACTTC. Translation gives CASSRQGLAGGPNEQYF.

This chain joins TRBV7-9 and TRBJ2-3, with 7 positions matching TRBD2. The CDR3 is 16 residues long. Germline loops: CDR1 SEHNR, CDR2 FQNEAQ (reference sequence). The junction had 10 bases not matched to a gene; V was cut back by 5 bases and J by 2 bases. The CDR3 nucleotides are TGTGCCAGCAGCCAAGTTGGTAGCGGGTCCACAGATACGCAGTATTTT. Its protein product is CASSQVGSGSTDTQYF.

The rearrangement links TRBV11-2 to TRBJ2-3, with 8 bases lining up with TRBD1. The CDR3 is 16 amino acids. The germline CDR1 and CDR2 sequences are SGHAT and FQNNGV. V was pared by 1 base and J by 4 bases, with 7 bases of the junction left unmatched. CDR3 in DNA: TGTGCCAGCAGCTTAGTACCAGGGGGCCCGGCAGATACGCAGTATTTT. It specifies CASSLVPGGPADTQYF.

The V and J genes are TRBV27 and TRBJ2-1; the match to TRBD2 covers 8 bases. The CDR3 consists of 15 residues. With V trimmed by 5 bases and J by 6 bases, 9 bases remained unmatched. Germline assignment: CDR1 MNHEY and CDR2 SMNVEV (reference sequence). This chain's CDR3 is CASSVGTSGVNEQFF. CDR3 bases: TGTGCCAGCAGTGTCGGGACTAGTGGGGTCAATGAGCAGTTCTTC.

The sample holds a few counts of this clonotype. The J gene is TRBJ2-7, the V gene TRBV13, with TRBD1 as a possible D gene (6 bases). Trimming cost V 1 base and J 6 bases, with 19 bases left between them. The CDR3 runs to 16 residues. Germline CDR1 reads PRHDT; CDR2 reads FYEKMQ (reference sequence). CDR3 in DNA: TGTGCCAGCAGCTTAGAGATGCGCCAGGGGCCGATCGAGCAGTACTTC. Protein: CASSLEMRQGPIEQYF. The variable domain in full, with the rest retrieved from reference TRBV13 and TRBJ2-7, is AAGVIQSPRHLIKEKRETATLKCYPIPRHDTVYWYQQGPGQDPQFLISFYEKMQSDKGSIPDRFSAQQFSDYHSELNMSSLELGDSALYFCASSLEMRQGPIEQYFGPGTRLTVT.

The gene calls are TRBV4-3 and TRBJ2-3; possible D gene TRBD2, 6 bases. Trimming left V 0 bases short and J 5 bases short, with 15 bases between. Per the germline V gene, CDR1 is LGHNA and CDR2 is YSLEER. The CDR3 has 16 residues. The CDR3 spells CASSQEAGQAGDTQYF. CDR3 nucleotides: TGCGCCAGCAGCCAAGAGGCAGGGCAAGCGGGAGATACGCAGTATTTT.